This T cell receptor (beta chain) originates from a study of T cells in Graves' hyperthyroidism and ophthalmopathy. The study, taken as a whole, reports: Researchers report that a 13 V-J model separated ophthalmopathy from stable hyperthyroidism.

It was RNA transcripts that yielded the amplified TCR beta CDR3 regions. The TCR CDR3 was amplified in a first-round RT-PCR using the HTBI primer set. TCRdb processed the multiplex PCR reads anew with MiXCR; each CDR3 protein has one entry. The data show 700,000 to 950,000 distinct CDR3 sequences, roughly 32% seen once. In this sample, this clonotype turned up many times. The antigen is undetermined. The sequence came from a woman in her thirties or forties with Graves' hyperthyroidism. The sample consisted of blood.

The CDR3 nucleotides are TGTGCCAGCAGCTTATCGAATGGCCCCAATCAGCCCCAGCATTTT. This encodes CASSLSNGPNQPQHF. V gene TRBV11-2 combines with J gene TRBJ1-5, with D unresolved. Trimming left V 2 bases short and J 3 bases short, with 11 bases between. The CDR3 is 15 residues long. Per the germline V gene, CDR1 is SGHAT and CDR2 is FQNNGV.